A single sample is the source of the 7 T cell receptor beta chains below, sequenced in a study of PD-L1 blockade in urothelial cancer. Profiling relied on immunoSEQ multiplex PCR, and the TCRdb table lists in-frame clones only, not all of them. The data contain 70,000 to 85,000 clones, 80% to 90% of them singletons. The source was PBMCs, collected around atezolizumab (anti-PD-L1) treatment. These receptors all come from a man in his 70s with urothelial cancer.

For the CDR3, the DNA is TGTGCCAGTAGGTTCAGGGGGCTGGGCACTGAAGCTTTCTTT. Translation: CASRFRGLGTEAFF. This rearrangement joins TRBV19 to TRBJ1-1, with 8 bases lining up with TRBD1. This CDR3 contains 14 residues. With 6 bases clipped from V and 4 bases from J, the junction kept 7 bases outside the gene matches. Germline V gives CDR1 LNHDA, CDR2 SQIVND (reference sequence).

The V call is TRBV5-5, the J call TRBJ1-1; 11 bases are shared with TRBD1. Germline values: CDR1 SGHKS, CDR2 YYEKEE (reference sequence). The V and J ends lost 0 bases and 3 bases, in that order; junction bases with no gene match: 4. CDR3 length equals 16 residues. The CDR3 DNA follows: TGTGCCAGCAGCTTGGCCCGGACAGGGGGCCACACTGAAGCTTTCTTT. This gives the protein CASSLARTGGHTEAFF.

The J gene is TRBJ2-7, the V gene TRBV28; 7 nucleotides match TRBD2. There are 16 residues in the CDR3. V dropped 6 bases and J dropped 1; count of bases not matched to a gene: 12. Germline values: CDR1 MDHEN, CDR2 SYDVKM. CDR3 loop: CASSLHLAVLSYEQYF. The CDR3 DNA sequence: TGTGCCAGCAGCCTACACCTAGCGGTCCTTTCCTACGAGCAGTACTTC.

The chain has TRBV20-1 and TRBJ2-1; D unclear. CDR3 length: 11 residues. The V end was cut by 5 bases, the J end by 10 bases, with 12 bases between. Germline V CDR1 and CDR2: DFQATT, SNEGSKA (reference sequence). CDR3 DNA: TGCAGTGCTCCCGCCCGCGGCGAGCAGTTCTTC. Translating it yields CSAPARGEQFF.

This sequence joins TRBV5-1 and TRBJ2-7; no clear D. V was cut by 4 bases and J by 0 bases, with 8 bases left in between. The CDR3 length is 13 residues. The V gene's germline CDR1 is SGHRS and CDR2 YFSETQ. The CDR3 protein is CASSDPSSYEQYF. The CDR3 coding sequence is TGCGCCAGCAGCGATCCTAGCTCCTACGAGCAGTACTTC.

This chain uses TRBV2 with TRBJ1-2; D unclear. Germline CDR1 SNHLY, CDR2 FYNNEI. This CDR3 region has 19 residues. Trimming took 5 bases from V and 3 from J, leaving 28 bases between them. This CDR3 reads CASSKPADTLRSSDYGYTF. CDR3 bases: TGTGCCAGCAGTAAGCCGGCAGACACCCTAAGAAGTTCTGACTATGGCTACACCTTC.

Written as DNA, the CDR3 is TGTGCCAGCAGCTTTAGCGGGAGCCTTAGGGGGGAGCAGTACTTC. Translating it yields CASSFSGSLRGEQYF. The J gene is TRBJ2-7, the V gene TRBV5-4; 9 positions agree with TRBD2. Germline V gene sequence: CDR1 SGHNT, CDR2 YYREEE (reference sequence). V trimming: 2 bases; J trimming: 7 bases; junction bases outside the gene matches: 10. This CDR3 has 15 amino acids.